This TCR beta chain came from a study of OX40 agonist ivuxolimab in advanced cancers. For the study at large: Those treated in dose escalation had hepatocellular carcinoma, melanoma, renal cell cancer or head and neck cancer. Regarding the study as a whole: In the 0.1-3.0 mg/kg groups, partial responders showed among the lowest expansion.

Germline V gene lookup returns CDR1 MNHEY and CDR2 SVGAGI. The CDR3 contains 15 residues. V was shortened by 8 bases and J by 0 bases, with 14 bases between the two germline ends. Generated by immunoSEQ multiplex PCR, the TCRdb table keeps only in-frame clones and is missing some. The sample gives about 38,000 clones, roughly nine tenths of which show up once; less than 50% is in the top ten. This clone was seen once. Its specificity is not known. The receptor comes from an adult with an advanced solid tumor such as melanoma, head and neck, liver or kidney cancer. Here the sequenced sample was CD4+ or CD8+ T cells sorted from blood, taken in a trial of the OX40 agonist ivuxolimab. The V gene is TRBV6-5, the J gene TRBJ1-5, with D unresolved. The CDR3 bases are TGTGCCAGCCGCTGGGCTTTTTATAGCAATCAGCCCCAGCATTTT. It yields the protein CASRWAFYSNQPQHF.